The sample holds many counts of the clone carrying this T cell receptor beta chain. Its target is not known. This sample was taken from a study of blood T cells in healthy people across ages. Whole-study results and caveats: While age rose, TCR beta diversity per million T cells dropped in a roughly linear way.

Germline assignment: CDR1 SEHNR and CDR2 FQNEAQ (reference sequence). The CDR3 contains 16 residues. With 5 bases clipped from V and 1 base from J, the junction kept 9 bases outside the gene matches. It was with a sample-barcoded 5' primer and a J-beta primer mix that a second PCR of roughly 7 to 12 cycles was run. MiXCR, applied by TCRdb to the 5' RACE reads, yields one record per CDR3 protein. The table lists hundreds of thousands of distinct CDR3 sequences, about half of them singletons. The TCR originated in a woman aged 60-75 years in good health. The J gene is TRBJ2-3, the V gene TRBV7-9; 7 nucleotides agree with TRBD1. Sequencing input: blood. Here the CDR3 reads CASSPQGQLGTDTQYF. CDR3 nucleotides: TGTGCCAGCAGCCCCCAGGGACAGTTGGGCACAGATACGCAGTATTTT.